Sequencing of this T cell receptor beta chain was carried out in a study of blood T cell repertoires in COVID-19. Turning to the study itself: T cells, B-cell-depleted T cells, or PBMCs supplied cDNA or gDNA.

The data were produced by immunoSEQ multiplex PCR, yet TCRdb's version contains in-frame clones alone and is incomplete. The sample records some 250,000 clones, 75% to 85% being singletons. Germline V gene lookup returns CDR1 MNHEY and CDR2 SVGAGI. This CDR3 has 14 amino acids. The V end lost 7 bases, the J end lost 7 bases, and 19 bases lay between the germline ends. The V gene is TRBV6-5, the J gene TRBJ2-5; TRBD2 is a possible D gene (7 bases). Material: peripheral blood. The origin of this receptor is a woman at least 80 years old with COVID-19, enrolled during active disease. The chain's CDR3 is CASNAWAGEGTQYF. The CDR3 DNA sequence: TGTGCCAGCAATGCGTGGGCAGGGGAGGGGACCCAGTACTTC.